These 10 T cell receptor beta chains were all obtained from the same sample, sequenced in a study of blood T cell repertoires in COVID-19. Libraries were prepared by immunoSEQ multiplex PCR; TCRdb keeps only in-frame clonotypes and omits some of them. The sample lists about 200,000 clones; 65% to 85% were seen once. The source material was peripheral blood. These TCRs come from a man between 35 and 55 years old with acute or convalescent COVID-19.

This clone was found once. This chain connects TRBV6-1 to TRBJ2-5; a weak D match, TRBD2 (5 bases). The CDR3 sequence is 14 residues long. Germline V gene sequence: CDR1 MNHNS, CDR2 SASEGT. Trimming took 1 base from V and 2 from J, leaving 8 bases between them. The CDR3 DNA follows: TGTGCCAGCAGTGAAGGAGGGTCACAAGAGACCCAGTACTTC. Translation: CASSEGGSQETQYF.

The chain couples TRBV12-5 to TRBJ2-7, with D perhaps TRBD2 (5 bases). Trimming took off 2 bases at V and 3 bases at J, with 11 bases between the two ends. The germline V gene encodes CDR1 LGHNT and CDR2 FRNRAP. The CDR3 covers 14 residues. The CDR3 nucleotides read TGTGCTAGTGGTTTGCGAGGGCAAATCTACGAGCAGTACTTC. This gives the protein CASGLRGQIYEQYF.

The CDR3 DNA sequence: TGTGCCAGCAGCCAACTGGGGACAGATATCGACGAGCAGTACTTC. The encoded protein is CASSQLGTDIDEQYF. V usage is TRBV3-1 (or the pseudogene TRBV3-2) and J usage is TRBJ2-7, with 7 bases that match TRBD1. Trimming took 2 bases from V and 5 from J; bases not matched to a gene: 9. The CDR3 extends over 15 amino acids. Germline CDR1 is LGHDT and CDR2 is YNNKEL (reference sequence).

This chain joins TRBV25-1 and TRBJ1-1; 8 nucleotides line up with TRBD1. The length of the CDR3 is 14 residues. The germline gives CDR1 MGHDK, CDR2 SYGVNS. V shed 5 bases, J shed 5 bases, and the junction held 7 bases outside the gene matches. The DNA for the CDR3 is TGTGCCAGCAGTCCCCAGGGGGCGAGAACTGAAGCTTTCTTT. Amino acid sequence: CASSPQGARTEAFF.

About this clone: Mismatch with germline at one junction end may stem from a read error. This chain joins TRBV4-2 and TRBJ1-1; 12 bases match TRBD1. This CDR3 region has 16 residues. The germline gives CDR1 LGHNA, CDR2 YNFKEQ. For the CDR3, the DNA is TGTGCCAGCAGCCATGGGGACAGGGGGCTGAAGACTGAAGCTTTCTTT. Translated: CASSHGDRGLKTEAFF.

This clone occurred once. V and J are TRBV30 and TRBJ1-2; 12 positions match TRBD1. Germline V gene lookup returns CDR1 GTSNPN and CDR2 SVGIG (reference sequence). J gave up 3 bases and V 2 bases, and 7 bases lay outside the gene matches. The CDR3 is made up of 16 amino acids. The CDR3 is CAWSRKGTGGYYGYTF. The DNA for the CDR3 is TGTGCCTGGAGTCGGAAAGGGACAGGGGGCTACTATGGCTACACCTTC.

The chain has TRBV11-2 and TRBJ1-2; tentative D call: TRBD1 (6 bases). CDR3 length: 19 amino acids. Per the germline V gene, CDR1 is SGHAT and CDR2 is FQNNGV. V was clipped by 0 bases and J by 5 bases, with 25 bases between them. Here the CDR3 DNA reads TGTGCCAGCAGCTTAGATAGTGTCAGGGGCCATCCCGGAAGTTATGGCTACACCTTC. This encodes CASSLDSVRGHPGSYGYTF.

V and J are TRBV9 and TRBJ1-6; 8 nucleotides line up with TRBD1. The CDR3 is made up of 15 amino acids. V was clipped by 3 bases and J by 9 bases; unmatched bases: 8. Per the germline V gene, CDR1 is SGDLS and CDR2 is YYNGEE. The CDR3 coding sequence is TGTGCCAGCAGCGCCGTAGGACAGGGTTTTTCACCCCTCCACTTT. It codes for CASSAVGQGFSPLHF. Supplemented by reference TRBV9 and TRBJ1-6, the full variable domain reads DSGVTQTPKHLITATGQRVTLRCSPRSGDLSVYWYQQSLDQGLQFLIQYYNGEERAKGNILERFSAQQFPDLHSELNLSSLELGDSALYFCASSAVGQGFSPLHFGNGTRLTVT.

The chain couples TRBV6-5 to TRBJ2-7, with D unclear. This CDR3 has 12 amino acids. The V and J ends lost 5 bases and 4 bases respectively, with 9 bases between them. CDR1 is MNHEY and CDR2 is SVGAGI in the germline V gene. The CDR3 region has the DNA TGTGCCAGCAGTCGCAACGGGTACGAGCAGTACTTC. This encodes CASSRNGYEQYF.

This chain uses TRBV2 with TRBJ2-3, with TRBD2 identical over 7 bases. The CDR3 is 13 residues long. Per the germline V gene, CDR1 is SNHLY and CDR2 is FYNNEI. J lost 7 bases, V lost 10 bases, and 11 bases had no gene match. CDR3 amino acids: CATLLAPGNTQYF. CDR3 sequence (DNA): TGTGCCACCTTACTAGCGCCGGGTAATACGCAGTATTTT.